The 4 T cell receptor beta chains presented below share a single source sample, sequenced in a study of T cells in Graves' hyperthyroidism and ophthalmopathy. Amplified TCR beta CDR3 regions derived from RNA transcripts. The TCR CDR3 was amplified in a first-round RT-PCR using the HTBI primer set. From the multiplex PCR reads, TCRdb called clonotypes with MiXCR, one entry per CDR3 protein. This table has around 290,000 distinct CDR3 sequences, 17% appearing once. The sample taken for sequencing was blood. These receptors originate from a woman aged 60-75 years with Graves' ophthalmopathy.

The table lists this clonotype with many counts. This chain uses TRBV6-2 or TRBV6-3 with TRBJ1-6; no clear D gene. The CDR3 extends over 18 amino acids. With 6 bases removed from V and 7 bases from J, the gap between germline ends came to 25 bases. Germline V gene sequence: CDR1 MNHEY, CDR2 SVGEGT. The CDR3 region has the DNA TGTGCCAGCAGACGATATCTAGATGGATCTTACATCAATTCACCCCTCCACTTT. Translating gives CASRRYLDGSYINSPLHF.

This clonotype was counted a few times. Because the CDR3 is missing its conserved closing phenylalanine or tryptophan, this is likely a read error. V gene TRBV2 combines with J gene TRBJ2-7, with 9 bases fitting TRBD1. Germline CDR1 SNHLY, CDR2 FYNNEI. V was clipped by 5 bases and J by 3 bases; unmatched bases: 5. CDR3 length: 14 amino acids. CDR3 bases: TGTGCCAGCAGTTCAGACAGGGGGAGCTACGAGCAGTACCTC. Its translation: CASSSDRGSYEQYL.

This clonotype was recorded at least ten times. This chain uses TRBV6-2 or TRBV6-3 with TRBJ2-7; no clear D gene. The germline CDR1 and CDR2 sequences are MNHEY and SVGEGT. Trimming cost V 2 bases and J 0 bases, with 11 bases left between them. The CDR3 runs to 15 residues. CDR3 sequence (DNA): TGTGCCAGCAGTTACGTCCCCGCAATCTCCTACGAGCAGTACTTC. The encoded protein is CASSYVPAISYEQYF.

The chain joins TRBV19 to TRBJ1-5; perhaps TRBD1 as D (5 bases). This CDR3 spans 16 amino acids. Germline V gives CDR1 LNHDA, CDR2 SQIVND (reference sequence). V was pared by 6 bases and J by 2 bases, with 17 bases between. CDR3 sequence reads: CASRGLGVIGNQPQHF. The CDR3, as DNA: TGTGCCAGTAGAGGGTTAGGGGTGATTGGCAATCAGCCCCAGCATTTT.